These 3 T cell receptor beta chains were all obtained from the same sample, sequenced in a study of cytomegalovirus exposure and HLA in healthy donors. PCR used 60 Vbeta primers and 13 Jbeta primers. TCRdb's copy holds only in-frame clones and misses some; the assay was immunoSEQ multiplex PCR. The sample includes 130,000 or so clones, 70% to 90% of them seen just once. Material: PBMCs. The source of these receptors is a man aged 40-49 years in good health and CMV-seronegative.

The chain uses TRBV7-9 and TRBJ2-3; maybe TRBD2 (5 bases). The germline gives CDR1 SEHNR, CDR2 FQNEAQ (reference sequence). V lost 7 bases, J lost 6 bases, and 8 bases lay in between. This CDR3 has 11 residues. The CDR3 spells CASTGIDTQYF. The CDR3 coding sequence is TGTGCCAGCACCGGGATTGATACGCAGTATTTT. Using reference TRBV7-9 and TRBJ2-3 for the parts outside the CDR3, the full variable domain is DTGVSQNPRHKITKRGQNVTFRCDPISEHNRLYWYRQTLGQGPEFLTYFQNEAQLEKSRLLSDRFSAERPKGSFSTLEIQRTEQGDSAMYLCASTGIDTQYFGPGTRLTVL.

This chain uses TRBV7-2 with TRBJ1-2, with a possible D match to TRBD1 (5 bases). Trimming stripped 5 bases from V and 7 bases from J, with 17 bases between. In germline, CDR1 is SGHTA, CDR2 FQGNSA. The CDR3 sequence is 14 residues long. The CDR3 coding sequence is TGTGCCAGCAGCCCCGATAGGGGCGGTGCTGGCTACACCTTC. Protein: CASSPDRGGAGYTF.

The chain joins TRBV4-2 to TRBJ2-5; 7 nucleotides match TRBD2. This CDR3 is 15 amino acids long. V lost 0 bases and J lost 1; bases outside the gene matches: 2. Germline loops: CDR1 LGHNA, CDR2 YNFKEQ. The CDR3 region has the DNA TGTGCCAGCAGCCAAGAGGCTAGCGGCCAAGAGACCCAGTACTTC. This sequence encodes CASSQEASGQETQYF.